This T cell receptor (beta chain) was captured by sequencing in a study of PD-1 blockade in classical Hodgkin lymphoma. The study, taken as a whole, reports: Healthy donors reportedly exceeded newly diagnosed patients in baseline TCR diversity. The baseline diversity of complete responders showed similarity to that of newly diagnosed patients. Only CD4+ TCR diversity, not CD8+, had risen significantly by C4D1. Excluded were patients who started nivolumab under 1 year after ASCT, a group that had lower diversity.

This CDR3 contains 12 residues. Trimming stripped 4 bases from V and 3 bases from J, with 4 bases between. CDR1 is LGHNA and CDR2 is YSLEER in the germline V gene. Relapse after autologous stem cell transplantation occurred in every patient, and brentuximab vedotin exposure varied. Clones were sequenced by immunoSEQ multiplex PCR, and TCRdb holds only the in-frame ones, with some missing. Of some 17,000 clones in the sample, about four fifths were seen once. About this clone: Its antigen is currently unknown.

The chain is built from TRBV4-3 and TRBJ2-1; D gene uncertain. The sequence was obtained from a human donor with classical Hodgkin lymphoma. Here the sequenced sample was peripheral blood mononuclear cells (PBMCs), taken at baseline. CDR3 residues: CASSLGYNEQFF. In DNA, the CDR3 is TGCGCCAGCAGCCTGGGCTACAATGAGCAGTTCTTC.